The entry below describes one TCR beta chain. In its sample, this clonotype was seen many times. Which antigen it targets is not known. No per-base quality is available; no much larger clone lies one base away. These data originate in a study of T cells in Graves' hyperthyroidism and ophthalmopathy (dated by TCRdb to the late 2010s). Turning to the overall study: Peripheral blood samples were taken at the time of initial diagnosis, prior to any treatment. To identify TCR V-J signatures that set the groups apart, the researchers used a discovery cohort of about a hundred patients, made up of 43 with Graves' ophthalmopathy and some 58 with stable Graves' hyperthyroidism. Prospective prediction of ophthalmopathy was tested in an independent validation cohort consisting of roughly 19 hyperthyroidism patients and about 17 patients who later progressed to ophthalmopathy. The roughly 100 discovery patients were randomly split 7:3 into training and test sets. In about 6 Graves' hyperthyroidism patients, the study also compared T-cell repertoires from thyroid tissue with T-cell repertoires from blood. Following sampling, methimazole starting at 30 mg daily was given to hyperthyroidism patients, and high-dose intravenous methylprednisolone was given to ophthalmopathy patients. According to the paper, TCR Vbeta CDR3 sequencing was carried out on over 130 peripheral blood samples, which came from fewer than 50 ophthalmopathy, around 74 hyperthyroidism and 17 progressor patients.

What the research found in general, with its limitations: No statistical method was used to set the sample size in advance, and investigators knew the group allocation. A model built on a 13 V-J signature distinguished ophthalmopathy from stable hyperthyroidism, reaching roughly 88% sensitivity and 81.08% specificity in cross-validation and 80%/75% in testing. Most expanded thyroid clonotypes (frequency above 0.001) were also found in blood, which suggests that blood repertoires may mirror thyroid immune responses. During validation, the model predicted progression to ophthalmopathy a median of about 5.9 months ahead of onset, with more than 55% sensitivity and almost 75% specificity.

Hyperthyroidism patients were newly diagnosed, had a disease duration of under 2 months, and were aged 18 to 65 years. Exclusion was applied to patients with uncontrolled infections, other autoimmune diseases, pregnancy or lactation. Diagnoses were established on the basis of clinical symptoms, serum thyroxine and TRAb, thyroid ultrasound, and orbital computed tomography. Blood from progressor patients was drawn when they were first diagnosed with hyperthyroidism, before any ophthalmopathy symptoms appeared. PBMCs were isolated from approximately 10 ml of fresh peripheral blood by Ficoll-Paque density gradient centrifugation. Progressor patients were first diagnosed with Graves' hyperthyroidism and then developed ophthalmopathy during follow-up. Total RNA was extracted with Trizol reagent, and quality was checked on an Agilent 2100 Bioanalyzer. Spanning cysteine to phenylalanine, the CDR3 consists of 16 amino acids. This entry keeps only the CDR3 DNA: 48 bases, framed from base 1. V was cut back by 0 bases and J by 4 bases, leaving a gap of 12 bases between them.

The TCR beta CDR3 regions were amplified from the RNA transcripts. The first round of RT-PCR for the TCR CDR3 was performed with the HTBI primer set and the Qiagen OneStep RT-PCR kit. The libraries were constructed in a second round of multiplex PCR and then size-selected and purified. Sequencing of the libraries was done on an Illumina HiSeq2000 using paired-end 100 bp reads. Per the source publication's procedure: SOAPnuke was used to process the raw data, throwing out any read that contained adapters or uncalled bases, had a mean Phred below 15, or lacked an exact constant-primer or identifier match. COPE v1.2.5 was used to merge high-quality paired reads, and clonotypes were defined as unique nucleotide sequences. MiTCR v1.1 was used to align clonotypes to the IMGT TRBV, TRBD and TRBJ reference segments. Analysis was restricted to V-J combinations with a frequency above 0.0001, which covered just over 98% of repertoires. The TCS score was defined as the ratio of F50 (clonal expansion) to E x V (chaos), calculated using BLOSUM62-based TCRdist between CDR3 peptides within each V-J. Welch's t-statistics and random forest reduced roughly 500 V-J features to roughly 13, which were used in a naive Bayes classifier (R e1071). The raw public data were reprocessed by TCRdb itself: fastp quality trimming at Q25, MiXCR clonotype calling, in-frame beta chains only. Rows are combined by CDR3 protein, so each entry shows the most common genes and DNA. The V and J calls follow TCRdb's processing rather than the paper's. A total of 300,000 to 450,000 distinct CDR3 sequences appear in this sample, roughly 14% of them only once. The top ten hold under 25% of the sample.

The clonotype was recovered from a man aged 25 to 45 with Graves' hyperthyroidism that later progressed to Graves' ophthalmopathy. The sequencing sample was made of blood. This receptor chain uses TRBV12-3 or TRBV12-4 and TRBJ2-2; the D gene is perhaps TRBD1 or TRBD2, each of them matching over 5 bases. The nucleotide sequence is given as TGTGCCAGCAGTTTAGCGGGGGTGCGGGTCACCGGGGAGCTGTTTTTT. The resulting protein is CASSLAGVRVTGELFF.